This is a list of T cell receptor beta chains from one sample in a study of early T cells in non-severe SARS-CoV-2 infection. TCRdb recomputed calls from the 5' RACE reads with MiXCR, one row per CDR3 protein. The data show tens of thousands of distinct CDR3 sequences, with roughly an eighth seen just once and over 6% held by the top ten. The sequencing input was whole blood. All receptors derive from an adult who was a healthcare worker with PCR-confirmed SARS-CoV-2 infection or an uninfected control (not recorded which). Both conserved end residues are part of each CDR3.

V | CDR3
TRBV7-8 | CASSFRGLITDTQYF
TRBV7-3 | CASSFGGPYNEQFF
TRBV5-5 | CASRRDHLGNGYTF
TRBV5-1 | CASSFGTGPAYGYTF
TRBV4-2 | CASSHLTSSEQFF
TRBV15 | CATSRDLGYTDTQYF
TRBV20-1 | CSAPNSGSTDTQYF
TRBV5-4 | CASSLDSGRNNEQFF
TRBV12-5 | CASGPEWSSYNEQFF
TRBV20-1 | CSARVPAGRQPQHF
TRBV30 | CACKRDNTEAFF